The clone carrying this T cell receptor beta chain was seen a handful of times. The antigen remains unidentified. The data belong to a study of cytomegalovirus exposure and HLA in healthy donors. Study-level background: Samples from HLA-typed donors yielded about 85 million unique TCRs in an early data release. Findings and limits, study-wide: Sequencing artifact likely explains a cluster of highly shared sequence variants. As a later analysis showed, several of the most significant clusters appeared to be linked to common viral pathogens. Fewer N-insertions (relative to the 666-donor mean) were reportedly seen in an Asian-associated ancestry cluster in a later analysis.

CDR1 and CDR2 from the germline V gene are MGHRA and YSYEKL. This CDR3 contains 18 residues. J was trimmed by 0 bases and V by 3 bases; bases with no gene match: 13. It was with 60 Vbeta and 13 Jbeta primers that the PCR ran. Clones were sequenced by immunoSEQ multiplex PCR, and TCRdb holds only the in-frame ones, with some missing. The sample has roughly 40,000 clones, roughly 80% seen once. This receptor was identified in a man over 45 in good health and CMV-seronegative. The gene calls are TRBV4-1 and TRBJ1-2; TRBD1 aligns across 7 bases. Sequences were obtained from PBMCs. Here the CDR3 DNA reads TGCGCCAGCAGCCAGGGACAGAACCCAACAACCCCTAACTATGGCTACACCTTC. This sequence encodes CASSQGQNPTTPNYGYTF.